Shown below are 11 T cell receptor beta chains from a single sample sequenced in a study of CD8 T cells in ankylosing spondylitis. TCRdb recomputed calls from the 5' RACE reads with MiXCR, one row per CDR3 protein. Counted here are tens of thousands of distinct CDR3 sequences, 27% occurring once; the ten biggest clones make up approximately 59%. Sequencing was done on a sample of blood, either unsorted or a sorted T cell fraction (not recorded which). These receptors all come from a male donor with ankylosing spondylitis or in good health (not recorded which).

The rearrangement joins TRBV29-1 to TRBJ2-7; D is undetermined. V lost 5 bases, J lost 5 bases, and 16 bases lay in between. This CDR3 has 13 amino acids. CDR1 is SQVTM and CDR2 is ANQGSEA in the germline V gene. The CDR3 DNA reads TGCAGCGTTATCCGTGGGTCAGCCGACGAGCAGTACTTC. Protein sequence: CSVIRGSADEQYF.

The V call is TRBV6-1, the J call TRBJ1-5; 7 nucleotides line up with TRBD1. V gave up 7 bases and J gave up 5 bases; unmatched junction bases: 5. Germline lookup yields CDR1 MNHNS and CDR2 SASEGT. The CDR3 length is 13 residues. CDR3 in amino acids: CASKTGLYQPQHF. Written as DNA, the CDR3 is TGTGCCAGCAAGACAGGGCTGTATCAGCCCCAGCATTTT.

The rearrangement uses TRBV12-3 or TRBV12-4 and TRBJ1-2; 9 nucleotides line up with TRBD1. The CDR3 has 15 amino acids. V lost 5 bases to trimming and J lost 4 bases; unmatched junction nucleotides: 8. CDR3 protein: CASSPNRGRGYGYTF. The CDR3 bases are TGTGCCAGCAGTCCGAACAGGGGGCGCGGCTATGGCTACACCTTC.

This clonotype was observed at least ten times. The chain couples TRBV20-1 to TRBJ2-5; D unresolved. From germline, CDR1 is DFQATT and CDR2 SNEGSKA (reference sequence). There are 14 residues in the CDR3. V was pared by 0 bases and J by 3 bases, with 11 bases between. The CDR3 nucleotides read TGCAGTGCTAGAGATGGGAACGGTGAAGAGACCCAGTACTTC. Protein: CSARDGNGEETQYF.

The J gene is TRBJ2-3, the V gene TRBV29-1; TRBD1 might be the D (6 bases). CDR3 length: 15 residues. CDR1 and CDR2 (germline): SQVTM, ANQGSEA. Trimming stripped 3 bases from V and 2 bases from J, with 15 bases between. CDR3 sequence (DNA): TGCAGCGTTGACCTGAACAGGGTGGACACAGATACGCAGTATTTT. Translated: CSVDLNRVDTDTQYF.

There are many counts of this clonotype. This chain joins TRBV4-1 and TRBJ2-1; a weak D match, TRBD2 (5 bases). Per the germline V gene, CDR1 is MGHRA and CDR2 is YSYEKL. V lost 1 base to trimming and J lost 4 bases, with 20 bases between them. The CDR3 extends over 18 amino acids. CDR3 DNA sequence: TGCGCCAGCAGCCAAGTTAGAGGGAATCGGGATGATTACAATGAGCAGTTCTTC. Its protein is CASSQVRGNRDDYNEQFF.

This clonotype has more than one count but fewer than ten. The CDR3, as DNA: TGCAGCGTTGGGTCTGATTCGCACACGCAGTATTTT. Amino acid sequence: CSVGSDSHTQYF. V and J are TRBV29-1 and TRBJ2-3; D not resolved. Germline-derived CDR1 and CDR2 are SQVTM and ANQGSEA. The CDR3 length is 12 residues. Trimming pared 4 bases from V and 9 bases from J, leaving 14 bases between.

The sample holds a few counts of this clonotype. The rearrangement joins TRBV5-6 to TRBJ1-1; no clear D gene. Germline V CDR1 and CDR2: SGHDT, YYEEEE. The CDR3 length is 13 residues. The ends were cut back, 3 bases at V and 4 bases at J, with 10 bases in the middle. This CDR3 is CASSSRWGTEAFF. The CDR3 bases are TGTGCCAGCAGCTCCAGGTGGGGCACTGAAGCTTTCTTT. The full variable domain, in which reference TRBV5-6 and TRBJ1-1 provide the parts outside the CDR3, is DAGVTQSPTHLIKTRGQQVTLRCSPKSGHDTVSWYQQALGQGPQFIFQYYEEEERQRGNFPDRFSGHQFPNYSSELNVNALLLGDSALYLCASSSRWGTEAFFGQGTRLTVV.

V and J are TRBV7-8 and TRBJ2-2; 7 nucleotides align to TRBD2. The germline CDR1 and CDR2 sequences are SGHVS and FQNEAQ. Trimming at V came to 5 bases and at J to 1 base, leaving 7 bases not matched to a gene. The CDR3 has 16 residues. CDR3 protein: CASSPDPSGNTGELFF. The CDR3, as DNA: TGTGCCAGCAGCCCCGACCCTAGCGGGAACACCGGGGAGCTGTTTTTT.

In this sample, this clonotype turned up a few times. CDR3 residues: CATSRTRGEQFF. CDR3 sequence (DNA): TGTGCCACCAGCCGGACGCGGGGTGAGCAGTTCTTC. The J gene is TRBJ2-1, the V gene TRBV15; a possible D gene is TRBD2 (6 bases). Between the trimmed V and J ends, which lost 5 bases and 9 bases, there was a span of 11 bases. The germline CDR1 and CDR2 sequences are LNHNV and YYDKDF (reference sequence). The CDR3 extends over 12 amino acids.

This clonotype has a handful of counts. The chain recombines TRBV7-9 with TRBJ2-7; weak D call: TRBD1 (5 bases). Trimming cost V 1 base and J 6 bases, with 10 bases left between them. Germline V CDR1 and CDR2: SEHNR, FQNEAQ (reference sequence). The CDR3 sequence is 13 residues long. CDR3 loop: CASSLGRDPEQYV. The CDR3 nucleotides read TGTGCCAGCAGCTTAGGCAGGGATCCCGAGCAGTACGTC.